Included here is one T cell receptor (beta chain) sequence, with context. Antigen unknown. Only in-frame clones appear in the TCRdb table, and some are missing; sequencing was by immunoSEQ multiplex PCR. The table shows 100,000 to 150,000 clones, with 87% occurring only once. Germline V gene sequence: CDR1 MNHNY, CDR2 SVGAGI (reference sequence). This CDR3 comprises 13 residues. This sample is drawn from a study of T cell responses to AZD1222 COVID-19 vaccine. Study-wide findings and caveats: Baseline antibody screening turned up just six seropositive AZD1222 recipients. Mapped onto spike, vaccine-associated CD4 TCRs spanned it and were dominant at 160-218 and 743-854.

Specimen: peripheral blood, collected on day 0 of AZD1222 vaccination. The sequence derives from an adult in good health. This chain connects TRBV6-6 to TRBJ2-2; TRBD1 aligns across 7 bases. CDR3 region: CALGDRNTGELFF. DNA for the CDR3: TGTGCTCTTGGGGACAGAAACACCGGGGAGCTGTTTTTT.